Listed here is a single TCR beta chain. The antigen is not known. This entry comes from a study of cytomegalovirus exposure and HLA in healthy donors. Study-level findings and limits: Presence/absence analyses took donor sequencing depth as roughly uniform. Sequencing probably produced one cluster of sequence variants that were highly shared. The study recorded about 150 TCR beta chains that were cytomegalovirus-associated.

The CDR3 covers 17 residues. The germline V gene encodes CDR1 SQVTM and CDR2 ANQGSEA. The junction had 15 bases not matched to a gene; V was cut back by 7 bases and J by 0 bases. Primers for the PCR totalled 60 Vbeta and 13 Jbeta. Assay: immunoSEQ multiplex PCR; the TCRdb copy retains only in-frame clones and omits some. The profile shows more than 85,000 clones, about 75% of them singletons. The rearrangement uses TRBV29-1 and TRBJ1-3, with 7 bases that match TRBD1. The sample consisted of PBMCs. This clonotype was sampled from a man aged 30 to 39 in good health and CMV-seropositive. CDR3 nucleotide sequence: TGCAGCGCCCGGGGAGGACAGACAGGGTTCTCTGGAAACACCATATATTTT. This sequence encodes CSARGGQTGFSGNTIYF. Together with reference TRBV29-1 and TRBJ1-3, the CDR3 gives the full variable domain: SAVISQKPSRDICQRGTSLTIQCQVDSQVTMMFWYRQQPGQSLTLIATANQGSEATYESGFVIDKFPISRPNLTFSTLTVSNMSPEDSSIYLCSARGGQTGFSGNTIYFGEGSWLTVV.